This T cell receptor (beta chain) was captured by sequencing in a study of early T cells in non-severe SARS-CoV-2 infection. Across the study: Sequenced bulk RNA came from whole blood that was unsorted, and chains were unpaired.

MiXCR, applied by TCRdb to the 5' RACE reads, yields one record per CDR3 protein. The sample records tens of thousands of distinct CDR3 sequences, about 10% being singletons. The CDR3 has 16 amino acids. This TCR was recovered from an adult who was a healthcare worker with PCR-confirmed SARS-CoV-2 infection or an uninfected control (not recorded which). Sequenced sample: whole blood. V and J are TRBV3-2 and TRBJ2-5. TRBV3-2 is described as a pseudogene. CDR3 nucleotides: TGTGCCAGCAGCCATTCGGACCCCGTTCTCCAAGAGACCCAGTACTTC. This gives the protein CASSHSDPVLQETQYF.